This TCR beta chain derives from a study of blood T cells in healthy people across ages. Losses at the gene ends were 4 bases for V and 4 bases for J; bases not matched to a gene: 6. CDR3 length equals 15 residues. Germline values: CDR1 SGHAT, CDR2 FQNNGV. The use of a sample-barcoded 5' primer and a J-beta primer mix characterized a second PCR of about 7 to 12 cycles. TCRdb re-called the 5' RACE reads with MiXCR, one entry per CDR3 protein. Of about 680,000 distinct CDR3 sequences in the sample, over 45% are singletons; the top ten hold approximately 32%. The sequencing input was blood. The chain combines TRBV11-2 with TRBJ2-1; TRBD1 agrees at 8 bases. The receptor's source is a woman aged 60-70 years in good health. CDR3 sequence: CASSSGTGKYNEQFF. CDR3 in DNA: TGTGCCAGCAGCTCCGGGACAGGAAAATACAATGAGCAGTTCTTC.